A selection of T cell receptor beta chains follows, all from one sample in a study of blood T cells in healthy people across ages. TCRdb reprocessed the 5' RACE reads via MiXCR and lists one record per CDR3 protein. Of approximately 830,000 distinct CDR3 sequences in the sample, around 68% are singletons; the top ten hold 25% to 30%. Specimen: blood. The receptors were gathered from a man aged 30 to 39 in good health. Both conserved end residues are part of each CDR3.

j_gene,v_gene,CDR3aa
TRBJ2-4,TRBV10-3,CAIGDSGITKNIQYF
TRBJ2-1,TRBV29-1,CSVTYNEQFF
TRBJ1-1,TRBV11-1,CASSFDRRTEAFF
TRBJ2-7,TRBV6-2/TRBV6-3,CASSYSRQRRVDEQYF
TRBJ2-1,TRBV5-1,CASSLGQGYNEQFF
TRBJ2-5,TRBV24-1,CATSDTGTGRQETQYF
TRBJ2-3,TRBV4-2,CASSQEVRGGSSDTQYF
TRBJ2-6,TRBV7-9,CASSPLVFVGGTSGANVLTF
TRBJ2-4,TRBV12-3/TRBV12-4,CASRPGRGASQQYF
TRBJ1-6,TRBV2,CASSEALGDSPLHF
TRBJ2-1,TRBV20-1,CSAFDYNEQFF
TRBJ1-1,TRBV9,CASSAGQGMGNTEAFF
TRBJ2-1,TRBV28,CASSYPSGGASNEQFF
TRBJ2-5,TRBV15,CATSPRQSQETQYF
TRBJ2-1,TRBV11-3,CASSLGLGLAGGGYNEQFF
TRBJ2-5,TRBV20-1,CSASPLAGGIQETQYF
.,TRBV9,CASSVGGTFYEQYF
TRBJ2-5,TRBV15,CATSRGPPGQTIQETQYF
TRBJ2-7,TRBV20-1,CSLFMEFSNEQYF
TRBJ2-1,TRBV5-1,CACSLGGRTSGLEQFF
TRBJ1-2,TRBV20-1,CSASTAATGALGYTF
TRBJ2-7,TRBV20-1,CSAREIKGIFYEQYF
TRBJ2-3,TRBV29-1,CSVGPYTDTQYF
TRBJ1-6,TRBV5-5,CASSTRDLGFPNSPLHF
TRBJ2-1,TRBV28,CASSLKALDEQFF
TRBJ2-1,TRBV7-2,CASSFQGGASYNEQFF
.,TRBV28,CATTGPVAKGQFF
TRBJ2-1,TRBV5-5,CASSIHLTSGSYNEQFF
TRBJ1-5,TRBV6-1,CASSDAQINQPQHF
TRBJ2-1,TRBV7-2,CASSLAGTPQFF
.,TRBV29-1,CSAGGGYAGEDEQYF
TRBJ2-7,TRBV27,CASSAQRGYEQYF
TRBJ2-5,TRBV4-3,CASSQDPGSTQYF
TRBJ2-5,TRBV7-3,CASSLLGNARETQYF
TRBJ2-1,TRBV7-8,CASSLVPAGINEQFF
.,TRBV6-6,CASSNPGQSYEQYF